This T cell receptor (beta chain) was profiled in a study of response to subunit inactivated influenza vaccine. Whole-study findings and limits: The authors suggested that every seasonal influenza vaccination recruits few new T cells.

To note about this clonotype: Its antigen is not identified.

Trimming took off 7 bases at V and 4 bases at J, with 19 bases between the two ends. Germline CDR1 is SQVTM and CDR2 is ANQGSEA. The CDR3 length is 14 residues. TCRdb itself ran the RT-PCR reads through MiXCR, one entry per CDR3 protein. The data contain 600,000 to 850,000 distinct CDR3 sequences, approximately 14% of them seen just once; the ten biggest clones take up 7.5% to 9%. Sequenced here: PBMCs from blood, sampled 14 to 15 days before vaccination. This sequence was found in a man over 45 who received an inactivated influenza vaccine. The rearrangement links TRBV29-1 to TRBJ2-5; a possible D gene is TRBD2 (6 bases). The DNA for the CDR3 is TGCAGCGCTCCGGGGGTCTCTCGCGGAGAGACCCAGTACTTC. Translating it yields CSAPGVSRGETQYF.